The rows below give T cell receptor beta chains drawn from one sample of a study of cytomegalovirus exposure and HLA in healthy donors. Profiling relied on immunoSEQ multiplex PCR, and the TCRdb table lists in-frame clones only, not all of them. This table has fewer than 250,000 clones, roughly 70% appearing once. The sample was PBMCs. The receptors originated from a woman in her twenties or thirties in good health and CMV-seronegative. The CDR3 runs from the conserved cysteine through the conserved F or W. D genes are given only for firm matches. Size values are once, few and many counts, or a class for expanded clones, and some rows have none.

TRBD2,18,-,TRBV5-4,TRBJ2-7,CASSFKPRLAGEKYEQYF,TGTGCCAGCAGCTTCAAACCCAGACTAGCGGGAGAAAAGTACGAGCAGTACTTC
-,15,-,TRBV5-1,TRBJ1-2,CASTLTISGSYGYTF,TGCGCCAGCACCCTCACCATCAGCGGGAGCTATGGCTACACCTTC
TRBD1,16,-,TRBV4-1,TRBJ1-5,CASSSPVTGINQPQHF,TGCGCCAGCAGCTCCCCCGTGACAGGGATCAATCAGCCCCAGCATTTT
-,16,-,TRBV7-6,TRBJ2-2,CASSPGLTANTGELFF,TGTGCCAGCAGCCCAGGTCTGACGGCGAACACCGGGGAGCTGTTTTTT
TRBD1,15,-,TRBV14,TRBJ2-1,CASSPTTGIYNEQFF,TGTGCCAGCAGCCCCACGACAGGGATCTACAATGAGCAGTTCTTC
-,12,-,TRBV2,TRBJ2-3,CASSAFGDTQYF,TGTGCCAGCAGTGCGTTCGGAGATACGCAGTATTTT
TRBD1,15,-,TRBV29-1,TRBJ2-1,CSVEGTGGAYNEQFF,TGCAGCGTTGAGGGGACAGGGGGCGCCTACAATGAGCAGTTCTTC
-,15,-,TRBV25-1,TRBJ2-7,CASSELSAGVYEQYF,TGTGCCAGCAGTGAACTGTCTGCAGGGGTCTACGAGCAGTACTTC
-,15,-,TRBV6-1,TRBJ1-5,CASSETRQDNQPQHF,TGTGCCAGCAGTGAAACGAGACAAGACAATCAGCCCCAGCATTTT
-,15,-,TRBV7-3,TRBJ2-3,CASSLNWQGTDTQYF,TGTGCCAGCAGCTTAAATTGGCAGGGCACAGATACGCAGTATTTT
-,16,-,TRBV19,TRBJ1-5,CASRSRGEGGNQPQHF,TGTGCCAGTAGATCCCGGGGAGAGGGTGGCAATCAGCCCCAGCATTTT
-,12,-,TRBV30,TRBJ2-1,CAWRDLGAEQFF,TGTGCCTGGAGGGATCTTGGGGCTGAGCAGTTCTTC
-,16,-,TRBV7-8,TRBJ1-5,CASSLVDSVGNQPQHF,TGTGCCAGCAGCTTAGTCGACAGCGTAGGCAATCAGCCCCAGCATTTT
TRBD2,16,-,TRBV11-3,TRBJ2-5,CASSHVSGRAGETQYF,TGTGCCAGCAGCCACGTTAGCGGGAGGGCCGGAGAGACCCAGTACTTC
TRBD2,18,-,TRBV4-1,TRBJ2-1,CASSRGLAGEGSYNEQFF,TGCGCCAGCAGCCGAGGACTAGCGGGAGAAGGGTCCTACAATGAGCAGTTCTTC
TRBD1,15,-,TRBV6-6,TRBJ1-5,CASRPDRGLHQPQHF,TGTGCCAGCCGACCCGACAGGGGGCTGCATCAGCCCCAGCATTTT
TRBD1,18,-,TRBV15,TRBJ1-2,CATSRVGTGVLANYGYTF,TGTGCCACCAGCAGAGTGGGGACAGGGGTCTTAGCTAACTATGGCTACACCTTC
TRBD1,15,once,TRBV5-1,TRBJ1-6,CASSPGTGANSPLHF,TGCGCCAGCAGCCCAGGGACAGGCGCTAATTCACCCCTCCACTTT
-,13,-,TRBV27,TRBJ2-7,CASSLLAYHEQYF,TGTGCCAGCAGCCTACTAGCTTACCACGAGCAGTACTTC
-,14,-,TRBV7-9,TRBJ2-1,CASSLLPSYNEQFF,TGTGCCAGCAGCTTACTACCAAGCTACAATGAGCAGTTCTTC
-,14,-,TRBV30,TRBJ2-4,CAWSVKQTKNIQYF,TGTGCCTGGAGTGTGAAACAAACCAAAAACATTCAGTACTTC
-,13,-,TRBV9,TRBJ2-1,CASSTPSHNEQFF,TGTGCCAGCAGCACCCCTAGCCACAATGAGCAGTTCTTC
-,17,-,TRBV10-2,TRBJ2-1,CVSSSVAGSGSYNEQFF,TGCGTCAGCTCATCCGTGGCCGGGAGTGGTTCCTACAATGAGCAGTTCTTC
TRBD1,16,-,TRBV11-2,TRBJ2-1,CASSWTGGSSYNEQFF,TGTGCCAGCAGCTGGACAGGGGGAAGCTCCTACAATGAGCAGTTCTTC
TRBD2,14,-,TRBV6-5,TRBJ2-1,CASSFREGRNEQFF,TGTGCCAGCAGTTTCCGGGAGGGCCGCAATGAGCAGTTCTTC
TRBD2,14,-,TRBV9,TRBJ2-2,CASSVGRAAGELFF,TGTGCCAGCAGCGTCGGGAGGGCCGCCGGGGAGCTGTTTTTT
TRBD2,16,once,TRBV2,TRBJ2-5,CASSEVPAGGQETQYF,TGTGCCAGCAGTGAAGTCCCAGCGGGGGGCCAAGAGACCCAGTACTTC
TRBD2,15,-,TRBV6-1,TRBJ2-2,CASSGSGGATGELFF,TGTGCCAGCAGTGGTAGCGGGGGGGCCACCGGGGAGCTGTTTTTT
-,15,-,TRBV28,TRBJ1-4,CASSGGGRGNEKLFF,TGTGCCAGCAGCGGCGGGGGGCGCGGAAATGAAAAACTGTTTTTT
TRBD1,14,-,TRBV9,TRBJ2-7,CASSGGQGNVEQYF,TGTGCCAGCAGCGGAGGACAGGGGAACGTGGAGCAGTACTTC
-,12,-,TRBV19,TRBJ1-1,CASSIGATEAFF,TGTGCCAGTAGTATAGGCGCCACTGAAGCTTTCTTT
-,13,-,TRBV29-1,TRBJ2-1,CSVGLMSYNEQFF,TGCAGCGTTGGACTGATGTCATACAATGAGCAGTTCTTC
TRBD2,17,-,TRBV18,TRBJ2-7,CASSPPSGTTHSYEQYF,TGTGCCAGCTCACCACCGAGCGGGACGACGCACTCCTACGAGCAGTACTTC
-,14,-,TRBV7-2,TRBJ1-1,CASSSSPGNTEAFF,TGTGCCAGCAGCTCGAGTCCAGGGAACACTGAAGCTTTCTTT
-,13,-,TRBV6-5,TRBJ2-1,CASRRGFNNEQFF,TGTGCCAGCCGCAGGGGTTTTAACAATGAGCAGTTCTTC
-,13,-,TRBV29-1,TRBJ1-1,CSVERVGYTEDFF,TGCAGCGTCGAGAGGGTGGGGTACACTGAAGATTTCTTT
-,14,-,TRBV19,TRBJ1-4,CASSINPGPEKLFF,TGTGCCAGTAGTATTAATCCAGGCCCTGAAAAACTGTTTTTT
-,11,few,TRBV5-1,TRBJ2-7,CASRHLYEQYF,TGCGCCAGCAGGCACTTATACGAGCAGTACTTC
-,13,-,TRBV19,TRBJ1-1,CASRPQGDTEAFF,TGTGCCAGTCGGCCGCAGGGTGACACTGAAGCTTTCTTT
TRBD2,13,-,TRBV30,TRBJ2-5,CAQREMGVETQYF,TGTGCCCAGCGGGAGATGGGCGTGGAGACCCAGTACTTC
-,15,-,TRBV6-1,TRBJ2-7,CASSSPGIGSYEQYF,TGTGCCAGCAGTTCCCCGGGAATAGGATCCTACGAGCAGTACTTC
TRBD1,14,-,TRBV7-8,TRBJ1-2,CASSLTGQGYGYTF,TGTGCCAGCAGCTTAACCGGACAGGGCTATGGCTACACCTTC
-,12,-,TRBV2,TRBJ1-4,CASSVENEKLFF,TGTGCCAGCAGTGTTGAGAATGAAAAACTGTTTTTT
TRBD1,14,-,TRBV7-2,TRBJ2-7,CASSLWDSSYEQYF,TGTGCCAGCAGCTTGTGGGACAGCTCCTACGAGCAGTACTTC